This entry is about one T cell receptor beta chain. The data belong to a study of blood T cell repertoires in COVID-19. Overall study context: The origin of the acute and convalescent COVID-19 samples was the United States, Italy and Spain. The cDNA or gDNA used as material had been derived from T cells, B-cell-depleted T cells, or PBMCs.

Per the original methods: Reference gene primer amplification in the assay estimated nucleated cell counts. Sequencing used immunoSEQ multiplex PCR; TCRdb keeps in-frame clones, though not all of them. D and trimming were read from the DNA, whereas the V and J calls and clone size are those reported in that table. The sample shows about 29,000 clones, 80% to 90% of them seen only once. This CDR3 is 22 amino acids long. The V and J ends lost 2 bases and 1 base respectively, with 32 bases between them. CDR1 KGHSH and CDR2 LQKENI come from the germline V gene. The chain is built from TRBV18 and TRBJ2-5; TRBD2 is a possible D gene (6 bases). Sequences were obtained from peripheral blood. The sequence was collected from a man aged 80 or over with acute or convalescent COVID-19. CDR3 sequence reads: CASSPEGWGLQGPRSLQETQYF. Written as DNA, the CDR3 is TGTGCCAGCTCACCAGAGGGCTGGGGACTCCAAGGGCCCAGATCCCTCCAAGAGACCCAGTACTTC.